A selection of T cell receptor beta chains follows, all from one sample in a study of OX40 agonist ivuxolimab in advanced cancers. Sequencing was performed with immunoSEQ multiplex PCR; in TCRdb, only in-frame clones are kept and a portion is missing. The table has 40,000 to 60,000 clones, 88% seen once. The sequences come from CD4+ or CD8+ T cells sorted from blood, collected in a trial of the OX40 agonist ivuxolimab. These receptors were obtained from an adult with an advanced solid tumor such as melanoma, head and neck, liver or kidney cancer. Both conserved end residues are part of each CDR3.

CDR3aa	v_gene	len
CASSLGQGATYEQYF	TRBV7-7	15
CASSVTGGETQYF	TRBV5-5	13
CASSFDRDRDNEQFF	TRBV6-5	15
CASSIQGAGTEAFF	TRBV19	14
CASSLGQTQETQYF	TRBV5-1	14
CASSQGPKLLNTEAFF	TRBV28	16
CASSGPGTGGTEAFF	TRBV6-5	15
CACKTTGGKTDTQYF	TRBV30	15
CASSLGTGGQETQYF	TRBV7-2	15
CASSLTGTYNEQFF	TRBV5-1	14
CASSDVGGSSYNEQFF	TRBV6-4	16
CASSPSTDTQYF	TRBV28	12
CASSESGGSSGYTF	TRBV10-2	14
CSVKWTVSTDTQYF	TRBV29-1	14